Listed below are T cell receptor beta chains from one sample, sequenced in a study of OX40 agonist ivuxolimab in advanced cancers. Assay used: immunoSEQ multiplex PCR; TCRdb lists only in-frame clones, some missing. This sample has roughly 100,000 clones, with 85% to 90% found just once. Sequencing used CD4+ or CD8+ T cells sorted from blood, obtained in a trial of the OX40 agonist ivuxolimab. Receptors originate from an adult with an advanced solid tumor such as melanoma, head and neck, liver or kidney cancer. The CDR3 runs from the conserved cysteine through the conserved F or W. D genes are given only for firm matches. Clone size appears in some rows only: once, few, many, or a class for an expanded clone.

J gene | clone size | V gene | D gene | CDR3 protein | CDR3 DNA
TRBJ2-3 | . | TRBV11-3 | . | CASSLDRWDTQYF | TGTGCCAGCAGCTTAGATCGGTGGGATACGCAGTATTTT
TRBJ2-5 | . | TRBV4-3 | TRBD1 | CASSPYYKRQGEETQYF | TGCGCCAGCAGCCCCTATTATAAAAGACAGGGGGAAGAGACCCAGTACTTC
TRBJ2-5 | . | TRBV7-7 | . | CASSSSGGAQETQYF | TGTGCCAGCAGCTCATCAGGGGGGGCCCAAGAGACCCAGTACTTC
TRBJ2-1 | . | TRBV4-3 | TRBD2 | CASSQGFYPSGGSSYNEQFF | TGCGCCAGCAGCCAAGGGTTTTACCCTAGCGGGGGTAGCTCCTACAATGAGCAGTTCTTC
TRBJ2-5 | . | TRBV4-3 | TRBD2 | CASSQPQLGGETQYF | TGCGCCAGCAGCCAACCCCAGCTCGGGGGGGAGACCCAGTACTTC
TRBJ1-1 | . | TRBV14 | . | CASSQERLTDFTEAFF | TGTGCCAGCAGCCAAGAACGGCTGACAGATTTTACTGAAGCTTTCTTT
TRBJ1-5 | . | TRBV18 | TRBD1 | CASSPNRGLKPQHF | TGTGCCAGCTCCCCAAACAGGGGGCTTAAGCCCCAGCATTTT
TRBJ1-4 | . | TRBV5-6 | . | CASSHPGNNEKLFF | TGTGCCAGCAGCCATCCGGGTAATAATGAAAAACTGTTTTTT
TRBJ2-6 | . | TRBV18 | TRBD1 | CASSPPGTGVGANVLTF | TGTGCCAGCTCACCACCGGGGACAGGGGTCGGGGCCAACGTCCTGACTTTC
TRBJ1-4 | . | TRBV18 | . | CASSPGEEYANEKLFF | TGTGCCAGCTCACCTGGAGAGGAGTATGCTAATGAAAAACTGTTTTTT
TRBJ2-1 | once | TRBV19 | TRBD2 | CASSMLAGKNNEQFF | TGTGCCAGTAGTATGCTAGCGGGGAAGAACAATGAGCAGTTCTTC
TRBJ2-3 | few | TRBV27 | . | CASRSMRSTDTQYF | TGTGCCAGCAGGTCCATGCGTAGCACAGATACGCAGTATTTT
TRBJ2-3 | once | TRBV2 | . | CASSEADRGTDTQYF | TGTGCCAGCAGTGAGGCTGATAGAGGCACAGATACGCAGTATTTT
TRBJ2-7 | . | TRBV9 | TRBD1 | CASSATGEQYF | TGTGCCAGCAGCGCGACAGGGGAGCAGTACTTC
TRBJ1-5 | . | TRBV27 | TRBD1 | CASSSPSRTGGHQPQHF | TGTGCCAGCAGTTCGCCGTCAAGGACAGGGGGCCACCAGCCCCAGCATTTT
TRBJ2-3 | . | TRBV28 | . | CASSQLGDTQYF | TGTGCCAGCAGCCAACTGGGGGATACGCAGTATTTT
TRBJ1-1 | . | TRBV29-1 | . | CSVNWGNTEAFF | TGCAGCGTTAACTGGGGGAACACTGAAGCTTTCTTT
TRBJ1-2 | . | TRBV27 | . | CASSLSGRGGYTF | TGTGCCAGCAGTTTATCGGGCAGGGGTGGCTACACCTTC
TRBJ1-6 | . | TRBV28 | TRBD1 | CASSPGGEGTPLHF | TGTGCCAGCAGCCCAGGGGGCGAGGGCACACCCCTCCACTTT
TRBJ2-1 | . | TRBV11-2 | . | CASSHGGSYNEQFF | TGTGCCAGCAGCCACGGGGGTAGTTACAATGAGCAGTTCTTC
TRBJ1-1 | . | TRBV5-1 | . | CASSWQQLGNTEAFF | TGCGCCAGCAGCTGGCAACAGCTCGGGAACACTGAAGCTTTCTTT
TRBJ2-1 | . | TRBV30 | TRBD2 | CAWTSGGYNEQFF | TGTGCCTGGACTAGCGGGGGTTACAATGAGCAGTTCTTC
TRBJ1-5 | . | TRBV11-2 | . | CASSADGGAKQPQHF | TGTGCCAGCAGCGCGGACGGGGGGGCCAAACAGCCCCAGCATTTT
TRBJ2-2 | once | TRBV19 | . | CASGRFTGELFF | TGTGCCAGTGGGCGTTTCACCGGGGAGCTGTTTTTT
TRBJ2-7 | . | TRBV7-8 | . | CASSFAGATYEQYF | TGTGCCAGCAGCTTTGCAGGGGCAACCTACGAGCAGTACTTC
TRBJ2-7 | . | TRBV25-1 | . | CASSDPAGGYEQYF | TGTGCCAGCAGTGATCCTGCCGGCGGCTACGAGCAGTACTTC
TRBJ2-1 | few | TRBV19 | . | CASSIDRDIGYQFF | TGTGCCAGTAGTATAGATAGGGACATCGGGTATCAGTTCTTC
TRBJ2-3 | . | TRBV20-1 | . | CSALRLGQYF | TGCAGTGCCCTGCGACTTGGGCAGTATTTT
TRBJ2-2 | . | TRBV28 | . | CASSLGGGRDAGELFF | TGTGCCAGCAGTTTGGGCGGGGGCCGTGACGCCGGGGAGCTGTTTTTT